The text below deals with one T cell receptor beta chain. Its antigen remains unidentified. CDR3 size: 15 residues. Trimming took 0 bases from V and 7 from J, leaving 12 bases between them. CDR1 MNHEY and CDR2 SVGAGI come from the germline V gene. This sample was included in a study of cytomegalovirus exposure and HLA in healthy donors. The study, taken as a whole, reports: Across donors, sequencing depth was assumed by presence/absence analyses to be roughly uniform.

In the PCR, 60 Vbeta and 13 Jbeta primers were used. Method: immunoSEQ multiplex PCR; TCRdb's copy keeps in-frame clones and lacks some. The repertoire holds tens of thousands of clones, with around three quarters as singletons. Material: PBMCs. The clonotype was recovered from a male donor in good health and CMV-seronegative. V usage is TRBV6-5 and J usage is TRBJ2-2, with a possible D match to TRBD1 (5 bases). CDR3 amino acids: CASSYSPRVDGELFF. The CDR3 nucleotides read TGTGCCAGCAGTTACTCACCCAGGGTCGACGGGGAGCTGTTTTTT.